One sample yielded the 12 T cell receptor beta chains listed below, sequenced in a study of blood T cell repertoires in COVID-19. Profiling relied on immunoSEQ multiplex PCR, and the TCRdb table lists in-frame clones only, not all of them. The profile shows about 400,000 clones, around nine tenths of them singletons. The sequenced material came from peripheral blood. These receptors all come from a woman aged 30 to 39 with acute or convalescent COVID-19.

V and J are TRBV6-5 and TRBJ1-4; perhaps TRBD1 as D (6 bases). Germline V lookup: CDR1 MNHEY, CDR2 SVGAGI. The V and J ends lost 6 bases and 1 base respectively, with 12 bases between them. The CDR3 has 15 amino acids. In DNA form, the CDR3 reads TGTGCCAGCAGGGCTTACAGGGAAACTAATGAAAAACTGTTTTTT. It encodes CASRAYRETNEKLFF.

The V and J genes are TRBV4-2 and TRBJ2-3; 9 bases map to TRBD2. The CDR3 is 19 residues long. CDR1 is LGHNA, CDR2 YNFKEQ, per germline. The ends lost 0 bases at V and 1 base at J; junction bases unmatched: 11. In DNA, the CDR3 is TGTGCCAGCAGCCAAGACCGGGCGGGGGGGCCGTCCGGCACAGATACGCAGTATTTT. This codes for CASSQDRAGGPSGTDTQYF.

In this sample, this clone turned up a few times. CDR3 amino acids: CASSQAGGSETF. In DNA, the CDR3 is TGTGCCAGCAGCCAAGCAGGGGGCTCGGAAACCTTC. The chain combines TRBV3-1 (or the pseudogene TRBV3-2) with TRBJ1-2; 8 nucleotides agree with TRBD1. The length of the CDR3 is 12 residues. V shed 1 base, J shed 14 bases, and the junction held 6 bases outside the gene matches. Per the germline V gene, CDR1 is LGHDT and CDR2 is YNNKEL (reference sequence).

A single count supports this clone. This chain uses TRBV12-5 with TRBJ1-4; TRBD1 matches at 7 bases. The CDR3 spans 14 residues. V was pared by 6 bases and J by 6 bases, with 7 bases of the junction left unmatched. CDR1 LGHNT and CDR2 FRNRAP come from the germline V gene. CDR3 sequence (DNA): TGTGCTAGTGGGACAGGGCTAGGTTATGAAAAACTGTTTTTT. Encoded protein: CASGTGLGYEKLFF.

This chain connects TRBV5-4 to TRBJ2-3, with 11 bases lining up with TRBD2. CDR1 is SGHNT and CDR2 is YYREEE in the germline V gene (reference sequence). The CDR3 has 17 residues. J was trimmed by 2 bases and V by 2 bases; bases with no gene match: 7. This CDR3 is CASSFRLAGTFTDTQYF. The CDR3 nucleotides are TGTGCCAGCAGCTTTCGACTAGCGGGGACTTTCACAGATACGCAGTATTTT.

This chain connects TRBV6-6 to TRBJ2-7; D remains ambiguous. Germline V CDR1 and CDR2: MNHNY, SVGAGI (reference sequence). V gave up 5 bases and J gave up 3 bases, with 8 bases separating them. The CDR3 has 12 amino acids. CDR3 protein: CASSTGFYEQYF. CDR3 bases: TGTGCCAGCAGTACGGGTTTCTACGAGCAGTACTTC.

V is TRBV9 and J is TRBJ2-1, with 10 bases aligning to TRBD2. CDR1 and CDR2 from the germline V gene are SGDLS and YYNGEE. The length of the CDR3 is 15 residues. The ends lost 1 base at V and 7 bases at J; junction bases unmatched: 5. CDR3 amino acids: CASSVSGGASNEQFF. CDR3 sequence (DNA): TGTGCCAGCAGCGTAAGCGGGGGGGCCTCGAATGAGCAGTTCTTC.

In this sample, this clone turned up once. CDR3 coding DNA: TGTGCCAGCAGTCCCCCGGGCTATGGCTACACCTTC. The encoded protein is CASSPPGYGYTF. This chain connects TRBV6-2 or TRBV6-3 to TRBJ1-2; D gene uncertain. Germline V gives CDR1 MNHEY, CDR2 SVGEGT. This CDR3 is 12 amino acids long. V dropped 5 bases and J dropped 4 bases, with 8 bases sitting between them.

This clone was recorded a few times. The J gene is TRBJ2-2, the V gene TRBV25-1; 8 bases fit TRBD1. The V segment lost 4 bases and the J segment 7 bases; nucleotides outside the gene matches: 8. The germline V gene has CDR1 MGHDK and CDR2 SYGVNS. The CDR3 covers 15 residues. DNA of the CDR3: TGTGCCAGCAGTGGGGACAGGACCCCCGGCGGGGAGCTGTTTTTT. Amino acids: CASSGDRTPGGELFF.

The gene calls are TRBV5-5 and TRBJ2-3; 8 nucleotides agree with TRBD2. This CDR3 is built from 15 residues. V trimming: 4 bases; J trimming: 7 bases; junction bases outside the gene matches: 11. Per germline, CDR1 SGHKS and CDR2 YYEKEE (reference sequence). This CDR3 is CASSPPAGGGNTQYF. In DNA form, the CDR3 reads TGTGCCAGCAGCCCTCCCGCCGGGGGGGGAAATACGCAGTATTTT.

The gene calls are TRBV5-5 and TRBJ2-7, with 10 bases identical to TRBD1. CDR3 length: 14 residues. V lost 1 base to trimming and J lost 4 bases; unmatched junction nucleotides: 2. CDR1 SGHKS and CDR2 YYEKEE come from the germline V gene (reference sequence). CDR3 sequence (DNA): TGTGCCAGCAGCTTGAGGGACAGGGGTTACGAGCAGTACTTC. Its protein product is CASSLRDRGYEQYF.

The V gene is TRBV5-6, the J gene TRBJ1-2; 9 bases match TRBD1. This CDR3 is built from 14 residues. The V segment lost 4 bases and the J segment 4 bases; nucleotides outside the gene matches: 5. Germline loops: CDR1 SGHDT, CDR2 YYEEEE. CDR3 in DNA: TGTGCCAGCAGCCGGGGACAGGGAGGCTATGGCTACACCTTC. It yields the protein CASSRGQGGYGYTF. The full variable domain, rest sourced from reference TRBV5-6 and TRBJ1-2, is DAGVTQSPTHLIKTRGQQVTLRCSPKSGHDTVSWYQQALGQGPQFIFQYYEEEERQRGNFPDRFSGHQFPNYSSELNVNALLLGDSALYLCASSRGQGGYGYTFGSGTRLTVV.